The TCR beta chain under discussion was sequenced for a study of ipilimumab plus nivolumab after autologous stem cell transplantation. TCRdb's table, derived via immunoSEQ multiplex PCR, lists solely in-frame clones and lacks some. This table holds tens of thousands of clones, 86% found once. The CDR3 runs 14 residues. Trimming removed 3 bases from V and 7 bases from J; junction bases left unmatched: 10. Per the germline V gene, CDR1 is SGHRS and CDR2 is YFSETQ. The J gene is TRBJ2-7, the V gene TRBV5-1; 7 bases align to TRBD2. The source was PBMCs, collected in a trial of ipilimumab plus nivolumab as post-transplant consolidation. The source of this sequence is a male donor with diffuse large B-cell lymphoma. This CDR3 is CASSWGGSSGEQYF. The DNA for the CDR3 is TGCGCCAGCAGCTGGGGGGGTAGCTCGGGTGAGCAGTACTTC. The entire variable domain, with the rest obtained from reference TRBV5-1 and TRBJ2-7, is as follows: KAGVTQTPRYLIKTRGQQVTLSCSPISGHRSVSWYQQTPGQGLQFLFEYFSETQRNKGNFPGRFSGRQFSNSRSEMNVSTLELGDSALYLCASSWGGSSGEQYFGPGTRLTVT.